The entry that follows covers one T cell receptor beta chain sequence. This clonotype was observed a handful of times. Its antigen remains undetermined. Base qualities are not provided; no much larger clone lies one nucleotide away. Per the publication, the treatment or condition label means: roughly 10-day PBMC culture with coronavirus spike peptide pools or control peptides (ViraFEST assay). To expand antigen-specific T cells with peptide pools and then pick out the expanded clonotypes through TCR sequencing, the study relied on the ViraFEST assay. Positive SARS-CoV-2 PCR tests in the convalescent patients dated from March to December 2020, before Alpha, Beta and Delta variants emerged in the United States. PBMCs were cultured at roughly 2 million per well in IMDM supplemented with 5% human AB serum and 8 to 10 IU/ml IL-2, with about 11 ug/ml peptide pools added. Half of the culture medium was replaced with fresh IL-2-containing medium on days 3 and 7. After roughly 11 days of culture, CD4+ T cells were isolated by negative selection with the EasySep CD4+ T cell isolation kit. Ficoll-Paque Plus gradient centrifugation was used to isolate PBMCs from whole blood, and the isolated PBMCs were then either used fresh or cryopreserved at -140C. Triplicate wells were generally used for each culture condition.

CDR1 and CDR2 (LNHNV, YYDKDF) derive from the germline V gene (reference sequence). Including the terminal cysteine and phenylalanine, the CDR3 comprises 14 residues. Kept here is only the CDR3 DNA, which spans 42 bases and is read in frame from base 1. This sample was taken from a study of vaccination and CD4 T cells after COVID-19 (dated by TCRdb to 2021 to 2024). Background for the entire study: SARS-CoV-2 positivity had been established in the convalescent patients by nasal swab PCR, and mild disease was recorded in about 9 of these patients and severe disease in one. In the convalescent cohort there were six males and four females, among whom were two Hispanic individuals, seven Caucasians, two Asians and one multiracial person. Two doses of either the Pfizer-BioNTech BNT162b2 vaccine (n=8) or the Moderna mRNA-1273 vaccine (n=2) were administered to participants. Post-COVID blood samples from convalescent patients were collected a median of about 100 days after diagnosis, with a range of 35 to 161 days. Post-vaccine blood samples were taken a median of roughly 75 days after the second vaccine dose, with a range of about 12 to 250 days. Overlapping spike peptide pools from SARS-CoV-2 and from the common cold coronaviruses HCoV-NL63, HCoV-OC43 and HCoV-229E were used as culture stimuli. Control cultures received a CEFX viral epitope pool as the positive control, an HIV-1 Nef peptide pool as the negative control, or no peptide. In about 11 COVID-19 convalescent patients and 4 infection-naive healthy vaccine recipients, the spike-specific CD4+ TCR repertoire before mRNA vaccination was compared with the repertoire after mRNA vaccination. The full study reports these points: The median count of SARS-CoV-2-reactive clonotypes went up from under 25 after infection to 30 to 40 after vaccination, although the change was not significant. Nearly all vaccine-specific clones in convalescent patients (304 of 307) were mono-reactive for SARS-CoV-2 spike rather than cross-reactive with common cold coronaviruses. Among the post-vaccine SARS-CoV-2-reactive clones in convalescent patients, a median 86.3% showed up only after vaccination, which suggests vaccine-specific priming. Only a relatively small number of convalescent patients were included in the study, and early timepoints following natural infection were not analyzed.

The library was generated by PCR. DNA from cultured CD4+ T cells underwent TCR sequencing with the Oncomine TCR Beta short-read assay at the Johns Hopkins FTIC core. The QIAamp micro DNA kit was used to extract genomic DNA from the cultured CD4+ T cells. Oncomine TCR Beta libraries from cultured CD4+ T cells were pooled using unique dual indexes and sequenced on an Illumina iSeq 100. The original methods were these. Non-productive sequences were removed, and CDR3s that did not start with C, did not end with F or W, or were shorter than 7 amino acids were discarded. The MANAFEST web application was used to identify antigen-specific clonotypes by comparing peptide-stimulated wells against reference wells and other culture wells. To be called positive, a clone needed an FDR below 0.05, an odds ratio above 5, and a productive frequency above 0.1% in at least two of three replicate wells. Cross-reactive clonotypes were defined as significantly expanded in both SARS-CoV-2 spike wells and at least one common cold coronavirus spike condition. CDR3 homology was assessed with Levenshtein distances (stringdist) and unrooted phylogenetic trees (ape) in R version 3.6.1. In TCRdb, the public reads were trimmed at Q25 with fastp and aligned with MiXCR, with productive beta chains retained. Under each unique CDR3 protein, matching rows form one entry showing the most common genes and DNA. It is TCRdb's table, rather than the study itself, that gives the V and J calls and clone size. The sample profile shows about 18,000 distinct CDR3 sequences; less than 60% of them were found once. Roughly 9% of the sample is held by the ten biggest clonotypes.

This sequence was found in a human donor who had recovered from COVID-19. Sequencing used CD4+ T cells from blood, cultured in vitro. In this chain, TRBV15 is recombined with TRBJ2-7; 10 junctional bases match TRBD1. The CDR3 region: CASQRDRGIGEQYF. The nucleotide sequence is TGTGCGTCGCAGAGGGACAGGGGTATTGGCGAGCAGTACTTC. This CDR3, with the reference TRBV15 and TRBJ2-7 proteins standing in past its ends, gives the full variable domain DAMVIQNPRYQVTQFGKPVTLSCSQTLNHNVMYWYQQKSSQAPKLLFHYYDKDFNNEADTPDNFQSRRPNTSFCFLDIRSPGLGDTAMYLCASQRDRGIGEQYFGPGTRLTVT.